A selection of T cell receptor beta chains follows, all from one sample in a study of blood T cell repertoires in COVID-19. The repertoire was sequenced with immunoSEQ multiplex PCR; TCRdb's copy has only in-frame clones and lacks some. The sample has 120,000 or so clones; about 77% are singletons. Sequencing was done on a sample of peripheral blood. These receptor sequences come from a human donor in a cohort sampled during active COVID-19. The CDR3 runs from the conserved cysteine through the conserved F or W. A D gene is named only where the DNA matches it firmly. Size tells how often a clone was seen (once, few, many) or the class of an expanded clone, and some rows leave it out.

j_call cdr3_length clone_size d_call v_call cdr3_nt cdr3_aa
TRBJ2-3 16 . TRBD2 TRBV4-1 TGCGCCAGCAGCCAGACTCGGCGGGGGAGCACAGATACGCAGTATTTT CASSQTRRGSTDTQYF
TRBJ1-6 15 . . TRBV28 TGTGCCAGCAGTGTACAGAGCTCCTATAATTCACCCCTCCACTTT CASSVQSSYNSPLHF
TRBJ1-2 15 . . TRBV28 TGTGCCAGCAGATTTATCGGGGGGCACAACTATGGCTACACCTTC CASRFIGGHNYGYTF
TRBJ2-7 11 once . TRBV29-1 TGCAGCGCAGGGGTTAGTCTCGAGCAGTACTTC CSAGVSLEQYF
TRBJ2-1 15 . . TRBV28 TGTGCCAGCAGACTCGGAGGGGGGGCGAAGAATGAGCAGTTCTTC CASRLGGGAKNEQFF
TRBJ1-1 12 . . TRBV7-3 TGTGCCAGCAGCTTTATCGACAGGAAAGCTTTCTTT CASSFIDRKAFF
TRBJ1-1 15 . . TRBV2 TGTGCCAGCAAGCGACAGGTAAACTTGAACACTGAAGCTTTCTTT CASKRQVNLNTEAFF
TRBJ1-1 12 . . TRBV28 TGTGCCAGCAGTCCCTCAGGGGCCCAAGCTTTCTTT CASSPSGAQAFF
TRBJ2-5 17 . TRBD2 TRBV24-1 TGTGCCACCAGTGATTTTAGCGGGGGAGGTACAGGGGAGACCCAGTACTTC CATSDFSGGGTGETQYF
TRBJ2-7 16 . TRBD2 TRBV7-2 TGTGCCAGCAGCTTAGCGAGGACTAGCGGGATCTACGAGCAGTACTTC CASSLARTSGIYEQYF
TRBJ2-1 15 . . TRBV7-2 TGTGCCAGCAGCTTGTATACTTTATCCTACAATGAGCAGTTCTTC CASSLYTLSYNEQFF
TRBJ2-3 16 . TRBD2 TRBV5-1 TGCGCCAGCAGCTCGCTAGCGGGATCAAGCACAGATACGCAGTATTTT CASSSLAGSSTDTQYF
TRBJ2-5 16 once TRBD2 TRBV7-3 TGTGCCAGCAGCCAAAGTAGGACTAGCGGCCAAGAGACCCAGTACTTC CASSQSRTSGQETQYF
TRBJ2-2 15 few TRBD2 TRBV7-2 TGTGCCAGCAGCTTAGCTAGCGGGAGGCCCGGGGAGCTGTTTTTT CASSLASGRPGELFF
TRBJ2-5 16 few . TRBV19 TGTGCCAGTAGTCTTCTCCAGGGGTCCCCCAGGGAGACCCAGTACTTC CASSLLQGSPRETQYF
TRBJ2-2 10 once . TRBV6-5 TGTGCCAACTACACCGGGGAGCTGTTTTTT CANYTGELFF
TRBJ1-3 17 . TRBD1 TRBV19 TGTGCCAGTAGTATAGCCCCGGGACAGGGTTCGGGAAACACCATATATTTT CASSIAPGQGSGNTIYF
TRBJ1-3 17 . . TRBV5-8 TGTGCCAGCAGCGAACGCGGGGGCAGGGTCACTGGAAACACCATATATTTT CASSERGGRVTGNTIYF
TRBJ2-7 15 . . TRBV7-3 TGTGCCAGCAGCTTAACCCCGGGAACAGTGTACGAGCAGTACTTC CASSLTPGTVYEQYF
TRBJ1-4 15 . . TRBV21-1 TGTGCCAGCAGCAACGAAGACAGGATTAATGAAAAACTGTTTTTT CASSNEDRINEKLFF
TRBJ2-1 15 . TRBD2 TRBV7-9 TGTGCCAGCAGCTTACTAGCGGGAGGTGTCGATGAGCAGTTCTTC CASSLLAGGVDEQFF
TRBJ2-7 14 . . TRBV27 TGTGCCAGCAGTTTGCAGGGGAGCTCCTACGAGCAGTACTTC CASSLQGSSYEQYF
TRBJ2-2 16 . TRBD1 TRBV28 TGTGCCAGCAGCCCTAGAGTCGGACAGGGGTCGCCTGGGCTGTTTTTT CASSPRVGQGSPGLFF
TRBJ2-7 17 . TRBD1 TRBV7-8 TGTGCCAGCAGCTTTAGTTACGGGACAGGGAGCTCCTACGAGCAGTACTTC CASSFSYGTGSSYEQYF
TRBJ2-7 14 . . TRBV6-1 TGTGCCAGCAGTGAAAGGACAGCTCCCTACGAGCAGTACTTC CASSERTAPYEQYF
TRBJ2-1 16 . TRBD2 TRBV5-1 TGCGCCAGCAGCGTACGACTAGCGGGAGTTGATGGTGAGCAGTTCTTC CASSVRLAGVDGEQFF